The 17 T cell receptor beta chains in this list originate from one sample, sequenced in a study of T cells in Graves' hyperthyroidism and ophthalmopathy. Using RNA transcripts as the source, TCR beta CDR3 regions were amplified. With the HTBI primer set, the TCR CDR3 went through a first round of RT-PCR. TCRdb independently ran MiXCR on the multiplex PCR reads; one entry per CDR3 protein. Of around 580,000 distinct CDR3 sequences listed, about 45% are singletons. The sequencing sample was made of peripheral blood or thyroid tissue (not recorded which). These receptors originate from a woman younger than 30 with Graves' hyperthyroidism.

This clonotype was detected ten times or more. The rearrangement joins TRBV19 to TRBJ1-1, with D hard to call. Germline assignment: CDR1 LNHDA and CDR2 SQIVND (reference sequence). Trimming removed 3 bases at V and 0 bases at J, with 14 bases between. The length of the CDR3 is 16 residues. The CDR3, as DNA: TGTGCCAGTAGTATGGCAGGCCGCCATCTGAACACTGAAGCTTTCTTT. It yields the protein CASSMAGRHLNTEAFF.

The chain employs TRBV7-6 and TRBJ1-1; D is perhaps TRBD1 (5 bases). Germline assignment: CDR1 SGHVS and CDR2 FNYEAQ. V lost 5 bases and J 7 bases, leaving 11 bases between the germline ends. This CDR3 has 12 residues. CDR3 coding DNA: TGTGCCAGCAGCGTAAGAGGGGATGAAGCTTTCTTT. This sequence encodes CASSVRGDEAFF. Together with reference TRBV7-6 and TRBJ1-1, the CDR3 gives the full variable domain: GAGVSQSPRYKVTKRGQDVALRCDPISGHVSLYWYRQALGQGPEFLTYFNYEAQQDKSGLPNDRFSAERPEGSISTLTIQRTEQRDSAMYRCASSVRGDEAFFGQGTRLTVV.

This clonotype appeared many times. The rearrangement joins TRBV7-9 to TRBJ2-5; D may correspond to TRBD1 or TRBD2 (5 bases each). This CDR3 comprises 11 residues. V lost 3 bases to trimming and J lost 14 bases, with 13 bases between them. Germline CDR1 and CDR2: SEHNR and FQNEAQ (reference sequence). Here the CDR3 DNA reads TGTGCCAGCAGCTTTTCGGGACGCCCTTACTTC. It encodes CASSFSGRPYF.

Many counts were recorded for this clonotype. The CDR3 reads CATSRGPTGTSYEQYF. The CDR3, as DNA: TGTGCCACCAGCAGAGGCCCGACAGGTACCTCCTACGAGCAGTACTTC. The chain links TRBV15 to TRBJ2-7, with D tentatively TRBD1 (6 bases). V was pared by 1 base and J by 0 bases, with 13 bases between. The germline gives CDR1 LNHNV, CDR2 YYDKDF (reference sequence). This CDR3 has 16 amino acids.

This clonotype was recorded at least ten times. This chain links TRBV6-6 with TRBJ1-3; D may be TRBD1 (5 bases). Between the trimmed V and J ends, which lost 2 bases and 0 bases, there was a span of 8 bases. The germline gives CDR1 MNHNY, CDR2 SVGAGI (reference sequence). The CDR3 runs to 15 residues. DNA of the CDR3: TGTGCCAGCAGTTACGACAGCAGCTCTGGAAACACCATATATTTT. Translation: CASSYDSSSGNTIYF.

This clonotype was counted at least ten times. The V and J genes are TRBV4-1 and TRBJ1-1; D unclear. The V end lost 0 bases, the J end lost 1 base, and 12 bases lay between the germline ends. CDR1 is MGHRA, CDR2 YSYEKL, per germline. CDR3 length: 16 amino acids. The CDR3 spells CASSQEGKKKNTEAFF. The CDR3 DNA reads TGCGCCAGCAGCCAAGAAGGTAAGAAGAAGAACACTGAAGCTTTCTTT.

In this sample, this clonotype turned up a few times. The V and J genes are TRBV5-6 and TRBJ2-5; D call uncertain. CDR1 is SGHDT, CDR2 YYEEEE, per germline. V lost 1 base and J lost 9, with 10 bases in between. The CDR3 length is 12 residues. Written as DNA, the CDR3 is TGTGCCAGCAGCTTGAGCGATCAGCCCCAGTACTTC. Translation: CASSLSDQPQYF. The whole variable domain, remainder taken from reference TRBV5-6 and TRBJ2-5, is DAGVTQSPTHLIKTRGQQVTLRCSPKSGHDTVSWYQQALGQGPQFIFQYYEEEERQRGNFPDRFSGHQFPNYSSELNVNALLLGDSALYLCASSLSDQPQYFGPGTRLLVL.

This chain joins TRBV29-1 and TRBJ1-2; possibly TRBD1 for D (5 bases). Trimming took off 2 bases at V and 8 bases at J, with 15 bases between the two ends. This CDR3 is built from 13 residues. Germline V CDR1 and CDR2: SQVTM, ANQGSEA. CDR3 coding DNA: TGCAGCGTTGAATGGGGCAGGGCGAACGGCTACACCTTC. Translation gives CSVEWGRANGYTF.

This chain connects TRBV27 to TRBJ1-3; D gene ambiguous. CDR3 size: 14 residues. V was clipped by 6 bases and J by 0 bases, with 9 bases between them. CDR1 MNHEY and CDR2 SMNVEV come from the germline V gene (reference sequence). The CDR3 DNA is TGTGCCAGCAGCGGTGACGGCTCTGGAAACACCATATATTTT. Residues: CASSGDGSGNTIYF.

With respect to this clonotype: A much larger clone is a single base away; this may be a read error. The chain has TRBV4-2 and TRBJ1-1, with 9 bases matching TRBD1. Germline V CDR1 and CDR2: LGHNA, YNFKEQ. CDR3 length equals 14 residues. V lost 0 bases and J lost 12; bases outside the gene matches: 8. As DNA, the CDR3 is TGTGCCAGCAGCCAAGACTCGACAGGGGGTACGACTTTCTTT. This encodes CASSQDSTGGTTFF.

This rearrangement joins TRBV7-9 to TRBJ1-5, with no clear D. The CDR3 covers 15 residues. Germline CDR1 reads SEHNR; CDR2 reads FQNEAQ (reference sequence). Trimming cost V 1 base and J 11 bases, with 18 bases left between them. In DNA form, the CDR3 reads TGTGCCAGCAGCTTAGGGCTAGCGATACAAGAGACCCAGCATTTT. It specifies CASSLGLAIQETQHF.

This clonotype was counted at least ten times. V and J are TRBV10-3 and TRBJ1-1; D unresolved. The CDR3 runs to 14 residues. V lost 6 bases and J 7 bases, leaving 18 bases between the germline ends. Germline V gene data show CDR1 as ENHRY and CDR2 as SYGVKD. CDR3 coding DNA: TGTGCCATCAGAGGAGGGCAGGCGAGTAGTGAAGCTTTCTTT. Its protein is CAIRGGQASSEAFF.

This clonotype has just a few counts. This may be a read error: a much more frequent sequence differs by one nucleotide. This chain links TRBV2 with TRBJ2-2; 12 bases are a match to TRBD1. There are 15 residues in the CDR3. Germline values: CDR1 SNHLY, CDR2 FYNNEI. The CDR3 DNA follows: TGTGCCAGAGGGGACAGGGGGCGCGACACCGGGAAGCTGTTTTTT. It translates to CARGDRGRDTGKLFF.

Ten or more counts support this clonotype. The chain has TRBV24-1 and TRBJ1-5; D gene uncertain. V was trimmed by 4 bases and J by 3 bases, leaving 3 bases between them. Per germline, CDR1 KGHDR and CDR2 SFDVKD. The CDR3 is made up of 12 amino acids. DNA for the CDR3: TGTGCCACCAGTGAGGTCAATCAGCCCCAGCATTTT. This codes for CATSEVNQPQHF.

The chain combines TRBV5-1 with TRBJ2-7, with TRBD1 matching 9 bases. The germline CDR1 and CDR2 sequences are SGHRS and YFSETQ. This CDR3 spans 17 amino acids. The V segment lost 7 bases and the J segment 7 bases; nucleotides outside the gene matches: 21. CDR3 sequence: CASFSGQGLNGYNEQYF. For the CDR3, the DNA is TGCGCCAGCTTCTCTGGACAGGGGTTAAATGGCTACAATGAGCAGTACTTC.

This chain joins TRBV29-1 and TRBJ1-1; no clear D gene. V was shortened by 4 bases and J by 2 bases, with 8 bases between the two germline ends. CDR3 length: 12 residues. Germline CDR1 and CDR2: SQVTM and ANQGSEA. In DNA, the CDR3 is TGCAGCGTTGCAGATCCTAACACTGAAGCTTTCTTT. Encoded protein: CSVADPNTEAFF.

V and J are TRBV2 and TRBJ2-5; 7 positions match TRBD2. In germline, CDR1 is SNHLY, CDR2 FYNNEI. Trimming at V came to 8 bases and at J to 5 bases, leaving 14 bases not matched to a gene. CDR3 length: 15 amino acids. CDR3 sequence reads: CASRSGALGLETQYF. The CDR3 DNA reads as TGTGCCAGCCGGAGCGGGGCTCTAGGGTTGGAGACCCAGTACTTC.